The sequence of this T cell receptor beta chain was determined in a study of T cell responses to AZD1222 COVID-19 vaccine. With respect to this clone: Antigen specificity is unknown.

Data came from immunoSEQ multiplex PCR; TCRdb stores just in-frame clones and leaves some out. The sample has fewer than 150,000 clones, 90% seen once; the top ten hold around 3.5%. Trimming removed 5 bases from V and 9 bases from J; junction bases left unmatched: 12. In germline, CDR1 is SEHNR, CDR2 FQNEAQ (reference sequence). CDR3 size: 16 residues. Study-level findings and limits: Among those given AZD1222, only five or six were seropositive at baseline.

The TCR originated in an adult in good health. The sample was peripheral blood, taken on day 0 of AZD1222 vaccination. The chain combines TRBV7-9 with TRBJ2-3; 12 nucleotides agree with TRBD2. CDR3 in amino acids: CASSVGLAGRGETQYF. For the CDR3, the DNA is TGTGCCAGCAGCGTAGGACTAGCGGGGCGCGGAGAGACGCAGTATTTT.